The 21 T cell receptor beta chains listed next were all sequenced from one sample in a study of T cell repertoires in cytomegalovirus infection. These receptors have no identified antigens. TCRdb used MiXCR to reprocess the reads, holding one entry per CDR3 protein. The table includes approximately 600,000 distinct CDR3 sequences, just under 40% detected once. The source was cultured PBMCs, collected from culture after CMV antigen stimulation. Every receptor here comes from a human donor in good health (CMV status not recorded). Some clones in this sample may be carry-over from other donors' samples.

This clonotype was counted between two and nine times. V usage is TRBV4-3 and J usage is TRBJ1-2, with D maybe TRBD1 (5 bases). V lost 5 bases to trimming and J lost 3 bases, with 16 bases between them. The CDR3 sequence is 15 residues long. Germline lookup yields CDR1 LGHNA and CDR2 YSLEER. This CDR3 is CASSSRQGVYYGYTF. The DNA of the CDR3 is TGCGCCAGCAGCTCCCGGCAGGGCGTCTACTATGGCTACACCTTC.

A word on this clonotype: The junction and the germline gene differ at one end; a read error may be behind it. The gene calls are TRBV20-1 and TRBJ2-7; a weak D match, TRBD2 (6 bases). The CDR3 is 11 amino acids. Per the germline V gene, CDR1 is DFQATT and CDR2 is SNEGSKA (reference sequence). The CDR3 protein is CSAGGAGRWNF. In DNA form, the CDR3 reads TGCAGTGCGGGGGGAGCCGGTCGTTGGAACTTC.

The chain carries TRBV30 and TRBJ1-2; D is unclear. Germline lookup yields CDR1 GTSNPN and CDR2 SVGIG (reference sequence). V shed 0 bases and J shed 2 bases, with 16 bases lying between them. CDR3 length equals 16 residues. The CDR3 DNA reads TGTGCCTGGAGTGTACGAGGAACACGAATGAACTATGGCTACACCTTC. Amino acid sequence: CAWSVRGTRMNYGYTF.

In this sample, this clonotype turned up once. The rearrangement links TRBV24-1 to TRBJ2-5, with 10 bases identical to TRBD1. The CDR3 extends over 13 amino acids. The germline V gene encodes CDR1 KGHDR and CDR2 SFDVKD. J lost 1 base, V lost 9 bases, and 1 base had no gene match. CDR3 loop: CATGTGAQETQYF. DNA of the CDR3: TGTGCCACCGGGACAGGGGCCCAAGAGACCCAGTACTTC.

In its sample, this clonotype was seen a few times. The gene calls are TRBV24-1 and TRBJ2-3; TRBD2 matches 8 bases. V lost 2 bases and J lost 2; bases outside the gene matches: 11. Germline V gene sequence: CDR1 KGHDR, CDR2 SFDVKD. This CDR3 contains 18 residues. CDR3 in amino acids: CATSDSGRGGRLTDTQYF. The CDR3 DNA sequence: TGTGCCACCAGTGATTCTGGGCGAGGCGGGAGGCTCACAGATACGCAGTATTTT.

In DNA, the CDR3 is TGTGCCAGCACGCCAGGGACAGGGTACCAGCCCCAGCATTTT. As protein: CASTPGTGYQPQHF. The chain uses TRBV6-6 and TRBJ1-5; TRBD1 agrees at 9 bases. V shed 7 bases and J 7 bases; nucleotides not matched to a gene: 8. Germline V gene data show CDR1 as MNHNY and CDR2 as SVGAGI (reference sequence). CDR3 size: 14 residues.

In its sample, this clonotype was seen a few times. The chain uses TRBV5-1 and TRBJ2-3, with 8 bases matching TRBD2. V gave up 0 bases and J gave up 2 bases; unmatched junction bases: 5. Germline values: CDR1 SGHRS, CDR2 YFSETQ. The CDR3 length is 16 residues. The CDR3 nucleotides read TGCGCCAGCAGCTTGGGTTATAGCGGGGACACAGATACGCAGTATTTT. Its translation: CASSLGYSGDTDTQYF. Supplemented by reference TRBV5-1 and TRBJ2-3, the full variable domain reads KAGVTQTPRYLIKTRGQQVTLSCSPISGHRSVSWYQQTPGQGLQFLFEYFSETQRNKGNFPGRFSGRQFSNSRSEMNVSTLELGDSALYLCASSLGYSGDTDTQYFGPGTRLTVL.

This chain uses TRBV2 with TRBJ2-3; unclear D gene. V lost 4 bases and J 5 bases, leaving 4 bases between the germline ends. This CDR3 contains 11 residues. Per the germline V gene, CDR1 is SNHLY and CDR2 is FYNNEI. CDR3 DNA: TGTGCCAGCAGTGCGGGAGATACGCAGTATTTT. Its translation is CASSAGDTQYF. The complete variable domain, with remaining parts taken from reference TRBV2 and TRBJ2-3, reads EPEVTQTPSHQVTQMGQEVILRCVPISNHLYFYWYRQILGQKVEFLVSFYNNEISEKSEIFDDQFSVERPDGSNFTLKIRSTKLEDSAMYFCASSAGDTQYFGPGTRLTVL.

The V gene is TRBV7-7, the J gene TRBJ2-5; 8 positions match TRBD1. CDR1 and CDR2 from the germline V gene are SSHAT and FNYEAQ (reference sequence). After removal of 5 bases from V and 6 bases from J, the junction contained 8 bases not matched to a gene. The CDR3 contains 14 residues. The CDR3 nucleotides are TGTGCCAGCAGCAGCGGACAGGGTGAGAAGACCCAGTACTTC. It yields the protein CASSSGQGEKTQYF.

This clonotype was observed a few times. The rearrangement links TRBV12-3 or TRBV12-4 to TRBJ2-5; no definite D call. Trimming took 0 bases from V and 0 from J, leaving 8 bases between them. The CDR3 consists of 15 residues. The CDR3 region is CASSLARRNQETQYF. CDR3 DNA sequence: TGTGCCAGCAGTTTAGCCCGACGCAACCAAGAGACCCAGTACTTC.

V and J are TRBV3-1 and TRBJ2-3; D is ambiguous. Deletions cut 1 base from V and 6 bases from J, with 17 bases between. Germline V CDR1 and CDR2: LGHDT, YNNKEL (reference sequence). The CDR3 consists of 16 residues. The CDR3 spells CASSQGGGYPSDTQYF. The CDR3 DNA reads TGTGCCAGCAGCCAAGGGGGTGGATACCCCTCGGATACGCAGTATTTT.

This clonotype has just a few counts. J is TRBJ2-1 and V is TRBV19, with D maybe TRBD2 (6 bases). V lost 6 bases, J lost 10 bases, and 19 bases lay in between. Germline V CDR1 and CDR2: LNHDA, SQIVND (reference sequence). The CDR3 loop spans 14 amino acids. The CDR3: CASRTSLGSREQFF. In nucleotides, the CDR3 is TGTGCCAGTAGGACTAGTTTGGGTTCGCGGGAGCAGTTCTTC.

The CDR3, as DNA: TGTGCCAGCAGGACCGGGTCTGAAGCTTTCTTT. This sequence encodes CASRTGSEAFF. This rearrangement joins TRBV6-6 to TRBJ1-1; D unclear. Germline-derived CDR1 and CDR2 are MNHNY and SVGAGI (reference sequence). The CDR3 has 11 amino acids. The V end lost 6 bases, the J end lost 6 bases, and 8 bases lay between the germline ends.

V gene TRBV5-1 combines with J gene TRBJ2-5; TRBD2 might be the D (5 bases). The CDR3 runs to 13 residues. Trimming took 2 bases from V and 4 from J, leaving 9 bases between them. Germline lookup yields CDR1 SGHRS and CDR2 YFSETQ. This chain's CDR3 is CASSFGVAETQYF. CDR3 in DNA: TGCGCCAGCAGCTTCGGGGTCGCAGAGACCCAGTACTTC.

J is TRBJ1-1 and V is TRBV2, with 7 bases lining up with TRBD1. The CDR3 covers 16 residues. V lost 0 bases and J lost 8; bases outside the gene matches: 12. Germline CDR1 is SNHLY and CDR2 is FYNNEI. CDR3: CASSEARGGGASEAFF. The CDR3 DNA reads as TGTGCCAGCAGTGAAGCGCGAGGAGGGGGCGCGAGCGAAGCTTTCTTT.

This clonotype was detected only a few times. The chain uses TRBV7-2 and TRBJ2-1; weak D call: TRBD2 (6 bases). CDR3 size: 16 residues. V lost 0 bases, J lost 5 bases, and 14 bases lay in between. Germline CDR1 is SGHTA and CDR2 is FQGNSA. CDR3 sequence (DNA): TGTGCCAGCAGCTTAGCGGGGCTAGCGCCGAACAATGAGCAGTTCTTC. Residues: CASSLAGLAPNNEQFF. Variable domain in full (rest from reference TRBV7-2 and TRBJ2-1): GAGVSQSPSNKVTEKGKDVELRCDPISGHTALYWYRQSLGQGLEFLIYFQGNSAPDKSGLPSDRFSAERTGGSVSTLTIQRTQQEDSAVYLCASSLAGLAPNNEQFFGPGTRLTVL.

This sequence joins TRBV7-2 and TRBJ1-2, with unresolved D. The V end lost 0 bases, the J end lost 6 bases, and 20 bases lay between the germline ends. The CDR3 is 17 residues long. Germline V gives CDR1 SGHTA, CDR2 FQGNSA. CDR3 amino acids: CASSLAPANPIINGYTF. CDR3 DNA: TGTGCCAGCAGCTTAGCACCAGCGAATCCGATTATAAATGGCTACACCTTC.

This clonotype turned up a few times. The rearrangement links TRBV18 to TRBJ2-2; unclear D gene. The CDR3 has 16 amino acids. Germline values: CDR1 KGHSH, CDR2 LQKENI. Trimming shortened V by 1 base and J by 1 base, and 10 bases separated the two germline ends. CDR3 residues: CASSPLVGRNTGELFF. CDR3 nucleotides: TGTGCCAGCTCACCACTCGTTGGTCGGAACACCGGGGAGCTGTTTTTT.

This clonotype was recorded a few times. The rearrangement joins TRBV19 to TRBJ1-2; D remains ambiguous. Germline V gives CDR1 LNHDA, CDR2 SQIVND (reference sequence). The CDR3 totals 14 residues. The V and J ends lost 4 bases and 8 bases respectively, with 17 bases between them. The CDR3 DNA is TGTGCCAGTAGTACGCAACGGACGGCCAGGGGCTACACCTTC. It encodes CASSTQRTARGYTF.

This clonotype has a handful of counts. The CDR3 spells CASSPSGPTYNEQFF. CDR3 in DNA: TGTGCCAGCAGCCCAAGCGGACCTACCTACAATGAGCAGTTCTTC. The V and J genes are TRBV7-2 and TRBJ2-1; D may be TRBD2 (5 bases). The CDR3 is 15 residues long. Germline V gene data show CDR1 as SGHTA and CDR2 as FQGNSA. Trimming removed 5 bases at V and 2 bases at J, with 13 bases between.

This clonotype turned up a few times. The rearrangement joins TRBV6-1 to TRBJ2-5; D not certain. Trimming took 8 bases from V and 5 from J, leaving 18 bases between them. The CDR3 runs 14 residues. Germline V gene lookup returns CDR1 MNHNS and CDR2 SASEGT. The DNA of the CDR3 is TGTGCCAGCGACGAATCTCTGATTGGGGAGACCCAGTACTTC. It specifies CASDESLIGETQYF.